One sample yielded the 26 T cell receptor beta chains listed below, sequenced in a study of CD8 T cells in ankylosing spondylitis. Using its own MiXCR run on the 5' RACE reads, TCRdb lists one record per CDR3 protein. The repertoire holds 25,000 to 30,000 distinct CDR3 sequences, with about 5.1% as singletons. The sample was blood, either unsorted or a sorted T cell fraction (not recorded which). These receptor sequences come from a female donor with ankylosing spondylitis or in good health (not recorded which).

V usage is TRBV9 and J usage is TRBJ2-3; D is ambiguous. Germline V lookup: CDR1 SGDLS, CDR2 YYNGEE. This CDR3 comprises 15 residues. The germline V and J ends were trimmed by 4 bases and 0 bases, with 12 bases remaining between them. The CDR3 is CASSPDGYSTDTQYF. In DNA, the CDR3 is TGTGCCAGCAGCCCGGACGGGTATAGCACAGATACGCAGTATTTT.

This clonotype came up many times. This chain connects TRBV9 to TRBJ2-2, with no clear D. There are 13 residues in the CDR3. V was clipped by 0 bases and J by 5 bases, with 5 bases between them. The germline CDR1 and CDR2 sequences are SGDLS and YYNGEE. DNA of the CDR3: TGTGCCAGCAGCGTAGCGGGTACCGGGGAGCTGTTTTTT. It encodes CASSVAGTGELFF.

This clonotype was seen only a few times. The chain joins TRBV9 to TRBJ2-3; TRBD2 matches at 13 bases. The CDR3 length is 18 residues. The germline gives CDR1 SGDLS, CDR2 YYNGEE. Trimming removed 2 bases from V and 6 bases from J; junction bases left unmatched: 12. DNA of the CDR3: TGTGCCAGCAGCGTTGGACTAGCGGGGGCGACGATAAGCGATACGCAGTATTTT. It specifies CASSVGLAGATISDTQYF.

This clonotype was detected many times. The chain couples TRBV9 to TRBJ1-1; D is uncertain. V dropped 0 bases and J dropped 0 bases, with 6 bases sitting between them. This CDR3 contains 14 residues. Germline V gene lookup returns CDR1 SGDLS and CDR2 YYNGEE. The CDR3 protein is CASSVGGMNTEAFF. CDR3 in DNA: TGTGCCAGCAGCGTAGGTGGGATGAACACTGAAGCTTTCTTT.

This clonotype was observed many times. The chain has TRBV9 and TRBJ1-4, with D perhaps matching TRBD1 (6 bases). The CDR3 is 16 residues long. Germline values: CDR1 SGDLS, CDR2 YYNGEE. Between the trimmed V and J ends, which lost 3 bases and 3 bases, there was a span of 15 bases. CDR3: CASSGQPGAANEKLFF. Written as DNA, the CDR3 is TGTGCCAGCAGCGGCCAACCAGGGGCAGCTAATGAAAAACTGTTTTTT.

This clonotype was observed many times. A much more abundant neighbour one base away suggests this may be a read error. V gene TRBV9 combines with J gene TRBJ2-5; 9 nucleotides match TRBD2. CDR3 size: 16 residues. The trim removed 0 bases at V and 0 bases at J, leaving 3 bases unmatched. CDR1 and CDR2 from the germline V gene are SGDLS and YYNGEE. This chain's CDR3 is CASSVGAGGNQETQYF. The CDR3 DNA follows: TGTGCCAGCAGCGTAGGAGCGGGGGGCAACCAAGAGACCCAGTACTTC.

The rearrangement links TRBV9 to TRBJ2-2; D gene unclear. V was cut by 1 base and J by 5 bases, with 9 bases left in between. The CDR3 has 14 amino acids. Germline lookup yields CDR1 SGDLS and CDR2 YYNGEE. CDR3 region: CASSVSQPTGELFF. Written as DNA, the CDR3 is TGTGCCAGCAGCGTATCACAGCCGACCGGGGAGCTGTTTTTT.

This clonotype was observed at least ten times. The V call is TRBV9, the J call TRBJ2-7; 7 positions agree with TRBD1. Germline CDR1 reads SGDLS; CDR2 reads YYNGEE. The CDR3 loop spans 16 amino acids. J was trimmed by 3 bases and V by 4 bases; bases with no gene match: 13. The CDR3 here is CASSSHERQGLYEQYF. In DNA form, the CDR3 reads TGTGCCAGCAGCTCCCACGAGCGACAGGGTCTCTACGAGCAGTACTTC.

In its sample, this clonotype was seen many times. The chain is built from TRBV9 and TRBJ2-1, with 8 nucleotides matching TRBD2. V shed 0 bases and J 4 bases; nucleotides not matched to a gene: 6. This CDR3 has 16 amino acids. Germline values: CDR1 SGDLS, CDR2 YYNGEE. The CDR3 bases are TGTGCCAGCAGCGTAGGGGGCGGGGGGAGATACAATGAGCAGTTCTTC. This codes for CASSVGGGGRYNEQFF.

This clonotype has more than one count but fewer than ten. The genes are TRBV9 and TRBJ2-2; 8 bases agree with TRBD1. Trimming at V came to 4 bases and at J to 2 bases, leaving 7 bases not matched to a gene. This CDR3 comprises 16 residues. Germline loops: CDR1 SGDLS, CDR2 YYNGEE. CDR3 bases: TGTGCCAGCAGCCCAAGGACAGGGACAAACACCGGGGAGCTGTTTTTT. This encodes CASSPRTGTNTGELFF.

The table lists this clonotype with many counts. The chain joins TRBV9 to TRBJ2-3, with 10 bases identical to TRBD2. The CDR3 has 19 residues. Germline values: CDR1 SGDLS, CDR2 YYNGEE. The V segment lost 2 bases and the J segment 3 bases; nucleotides outside the gene matches: 15. DNA for the CDR3: TGTGCCAGCAGCGTGTCACTAGCGGGATCCCCCGACGGAACAGATACGCAGTATTTT. As protein: CASSVSLAGSPDGTDTQYF.

This clonotype was seen many times. The chain recombines TRBV9 with TRBJ2-2; perhaps TRBD2 as D (6 bases). Trimming stripped 0 bases from V and 0 bases from J, with 9 bases between. This CDR3 is built from 16 residues. CDR1 and CDR2 (germline): SGDLS, YYNGEE. CDR3 in DNA: TGTGCCAGCAGCGTAGGTGGGAGGCCGAACACCGGGGAGCTGTTTTTT. Amino acids: CASSVGGRPNTGELFF.

In its sample, this clonotype was seen many times. This chain uses TRBV9 with TRBJ2-5; 12 nucleotides agree with TRBD2. The ends lost 0 bases at V and 5 bases at J; junction bases unmatched: 8. Per the germline V gene, CDR1 is SGDLS and CDR2 is YYNGEE. The CDR3 is 17 amino acids. CDR3 loop: CASSVEPLAGGGETQYF. CDR3 DNA sequence: TGTGCCAGCAGCGTAGAACCACTAGCGGGAGGTGGGGAGACCCAGTACTTC.

This clonotype was counted ten times or more. J is TRBJ2-2 and V is TRBV9; the D gene is possibly TRBD1 (6 bases). The CDR3 is made up of 16 amino acids. V was trimmed by 3 bases and J by 0 bases, leaving 12 bases between them. The germline V gene encodes CDR1 SGDLS and CDR2 YYNGEE. The CDR3 DNA reads as TGTGCCAGCAGCGACGGGACAAAAGCGAACACCGGGGAGCTGTTTTTT. Translated, it gives CASSDGTKANTGELFF.

This clonotype was picked up many times. The rearrangement links TRBV9 to TRBJ2-7, with TRBD2 as a possible D gene (5 bases). Trimming removed 0 bases at V and 7 bases at J, with 20 bases between. The CDR3 runs 16 residues. Germline lookup yields CDR1 SGDLS and CDR2 YYNGEE. Here the CDR3 DNA reads TGTGCCAGCAGCGTAGGAGAACTAGTATTCTCCGGAGAGCAGTACTTC. Protein sequence: CASSVGELVFSGEQYF.

The chain links TRBV9 to TRBJ2-5, with 11 bases matching TRBD2. This CDR3 has 15 amino acids. Germline V gene lookup returns CDR1 SGDLS and CDR2 YYNGEE. V lost 0 bases to trimming and J lost 5 bases; unmatched junction nucleotides: 3. CDR3: CASSVGPSGRETQYF. CDR3 coding DNA: TGTGCCAGCAGCGTAGGTCCTAGCGGGAGGGAGACCCAGTACTTC. The full variable domain, rest sourced from reference TRBV9 and TRBJ2-5, is DSGVTQTPKHLITATGQRVTLRCSPRSGDLSVYWYQQSLDQGLQFLIQYYNGEERAKGNILERFSAQQFPDLHSELNLSSLELGDSALYFCASSVGPSGRETQYFGPGTRLLVL.

This clonotype was observed at least ten times. The rearrangement joins TRBV9 to TRBJ2-7; 9 nucleotides align to TRBD1. The germline V gene encodes CDR1 SGDLS and CDR2 YYNGEE. The CDR3 is 15 residues long. V was pared by 0 bases and J by 3 bases, with 4 bases of the junction left unmatched. This CDR3 is CASSVGTGEYYEQYF. CDR3 bases: TGTGCCAGCAGCGTAGGGACAGGGGAATACTACGAGCAGTACTTC.

CDR3 region: CASGTGADEKLFF. DNA for the CDR3: TGCGCCAGCGGGACAGGGGCAGATGAAAAACTGTTTTTT. The V call is TRBV10-1, the J call TRBJ1-4; 10 bases match TRBD1. This CDR3 comprises 13 residues. Germline V gene lookup returns CDR1 WNHNN and CDR2 SYGVQD (reference sequence). The V segment lost 8 bases and the J segment 6 bases; nucleotides outside the gene matches: 3.

At least ten counts were recorded for this clonotype. CDR3 residues: CASSTLTGNSGNTIYF. CDR3 nucleotide sequence: TGTGCCAGCAGCACTCTGACAGGAAACTCTGGAAACACCATATATTTT. The V and J genes are TRBV9 and TRBJ1-3; weak D call: TRBD1 (6 bases). There are 16 residues in the CDR3. Germline lookup yields CDR1 SGDLS and CDR2 YYNGEE. Trimming shortened V by 4 bases and J by 0 bases, and 14 bases separated the two germline ends.

In this sample, this clonotype turned up many times. V is TRBV9 and J is TRBJ2-1; TRBD2 matches 9 bases. Germline assignment: CDR1 SGDLS and CDR2 YYNGEE. CDR3 length equals 16 residues. The ends lost 1 base at V and 8 bases at J; junction bases unmatched: 10. The CDR3 is CASSVSQAGGSHEQFF. In nucleotides, the CDR3 is TGTGCCAGCAGCGTATCTCAAGCGGGAGGTTCACATGAGCAGTTCTTC.

This clonotype has a count of ten or more. This chain connects TRBV9 to TRBJ2-3; the match to TRBD1 covers 8 bases. The length of the CDR3 is 15 residues. The V segment lost 0 bases and the J segment 0 bases; nucleotides outside the gene matches: 0. The V gene's germline CDR1 is SGDLS and CDR2 YYNGEE. The CDR3 spells CASSVGTGSTDTQYF. Written as DNA, the CDR3 is TGTGCCAGCAGCGTAGGGACAGGGAGCACAGATACGCAGTATTTT.

This rearrangement joins TRBV9 to TRBJ2-1, with D perhaps matching TRBD1 or TRBD2 (5 bases each). Germline V lookup: CDR1 SGDLS, CDR2 YYNGEE. The CDR3 sequence is 15 residues long. The V and J ends lost 0 bases and 8 bases respectively, with 15 bases between them. The CDR3 spells CASSVAGTPPHEQFF. In DNA, the CDR3 is TGTGCCAGCAGCGTAGCGGGGACCCCACCCCATGAGCAGTTCTTC.

V is TRBV9 and J is TRBJ2-7; weak D call: TRBD2 (5 bases). V gave up 3 bases and J gave up 4 bases, with 14 bases separating them. Germline CDR1 is SGDLS and CDR2 is YYNGEE. This CDR3 is built from 14 residues. The CDR3 here is CASSDGLGNYEQYF. For the CDR3, the DNA is TGTGCCAGCAGCGATGGACTGGGTAATTACGAGCAGTACTTC.

This clonotype was picked up a small number of times. The chain joins TRBV9 to TRBJ1-5, with D perhaps matching TRBD1 (5 bases). There are 15 residues in the CDR3. Trimming removed 0 bases at V and 3 bases at J, with 10 bases between. CDR1 and CDR2 (germline): SGDLS, YYNGEE. CDR3 region: CASSVGDGVNQPQHF. Written as DNA, the CDR3 is TGTGCCAGCAGCGTAGGGGACGGAGTCAATCAGCCCCAGCATTTT.

This clonotype appeared many times. The chain combines TRBV9 with TRBJ2-7, with TRBD2 identical over 12 bases. Trimming took 4 bases from V and 7 from J; bases not matched to a gene: 9. The germline V gene has CDR1 SGDLS and CDR2 YYNGEE. The length of the CDR3 is 15 residues. CDR3 protein: CASSPPGLAGLEQYF. Written as DNA, the CDR3 is TGTGCCAGCAGCCCACCCGGACTAGCGGGGTTGGAGCAGTACTTC.

This clonotype was seen ten or more times. J is TRBJ1-1 and V is TRBV9, with D possibly TRBD1 on 5 matching bases. The CDR3 consists of 15 residues. CDR1 is SGDLS, CDR2 YYNGEE, per germline. V was cut by 0 bases and J by 1 base, with 10 bases left in between. The CDR3 coding sequence is TGTGCCAGCAGCGTAGAGACAGATCCGAACACTGAAGCTTTCTTT. Its translation is CASSVETDPNTEAFF.